These 19 T cell receptor beta chains were all obtained from the same sample, sequenced in a study of blood T cell repertoires in COVID-19. This table comes from immunoSEQ multiplex PCR, and its TCRdb copy is limited to in-frame clones, with some not included. The sample lists nearly 50,000 clones, approximately 87% seen once, with less than 2.5% in the top ten. The source material was peripheral blood. These receptors all come from a woman older than 75 with COVID-19, enrolled during active disease.

The chain carries TRBV6-1 and TRBJ2-7; possibly TRBD2 for D (7 bases). The germline CDR1 and CDR2 sequences are MNHNS and SASEGT. This CDR3 is 15 amino acids long. V was cut by 2 bases and J by 2 bases, with 13 bases left in between. In DNA, the CDR3 is TGTGCCAGCAGTGAATGGGGGGGGCGGACCTACGAGCAGTACTTC. Its translation: CASSEWGGRTYEQYF.

This clone was detected a few times. This chain links TRBV12-2 with TRBJ1-5; TRBD1, the table's D call, was not compared with the DNA. TRBV12-2 constitutes a pseudogene. This CDR3 is 19 amino acids long. In DNA, the CDR3 is TGTGCAAGTCGCTTAACTAAAGAGGTACAGGGTGGGCGAGTTCAGCCCCAGCATTTT. This translates into CASRLTKEVQGGRVQPQHF.

The rearrangement joins TRBV19 to TRBJ2-3; TRBD2 aligns across 7 bases. Germline V gene sequence: CDR1 LNHDA, CDR2 SQIVND (reference sequence). CDR3 length: 16 amino acids. V was pared by 2 bases and J by 3 bases, with 8 bases of the junction left unmatched. The CDR3 region is CASSINYGGSTDTQYF. The CDR3 region has the DNA TGTGCCAGTAGTATAAATTACGGCGGGAGTACAGATACGCAGTATTTT.

The chain has TRBV2 and TRBJ1-3; maybe TRBD1 (6 bases). The CDR3 has 16 amino acids. Germline V gives CDR1 SNHLY, CDR2 FYNNEI. Trimming removed 4 bases at V and 0 bases at J, with 13 bases between. Here the CDR3 DNA reads TGTGCCAGCAGTGTTGGCAGGGGACACTCTGGAAACACCATATATTTT. Encoded protein: CASSVGRGHSGNTIYF.

The table lists this clone with a count of one. This sequence joins TRBV18 and TRBJ1-1, with a weak D call TRBD1 (6 bases). CDR1 and CDR2 (germline): KGHSH, LQKENI. CDR3 length: 13 amino acids. The germline V and J ends were trimmed by 5 bases and 1 base, with 8 bases remaining between them. DNA for the CDR3: TGTGCCAGCTCATGGACAGAGAACACTGAAGCTTTCTTT. Protein sequence: CASSWTENTEAFF. The complete variable domain, with remaining parts taken from reference TRBV18 and TRBJ1-1, reads NAGVMQNPRHLVRRRGQEARLRCSPMKGHSHVYWYRQLPEEGLKFMVYLQKENIIDESGMPKERFSAEFPKEGPSILRIQQVVRGDSAAYFCASSWTENTEAFFGQGTRLTVV.

This clone occurred once. The chain is built from TRBV7-9 and TRBJ1-5, with D unclear. The CDR3 totals 12 residues. Trimming cost V 5 bases and J 7 bases, with 9 bases left between them. The germline V gene has CDR1 SEHNR and CDR2 FQNEAQ (reference sequence). In DNA, the CDR3 is TGTGCCAGCAGCCTACCCCAACAGCCCCAGCATTTT. This encodes CASSLPQQPQHF.

V is TRBV9 and J is TRBJ2-1; TRBD1 matches 10 bases. V dropped 4 bases and J dropped 8; count of bases not matched to a gene: 9. CDR3 length: 15 amino acids. Germline V gene lookup returns CDR1 SGDLS and CDR2 YYNGEE. The CDR3 spells CASSSRTGGRDEQFF. CDR3 coding DNA: TGTGCCAGCAGCTCCAGGACAGGGGGTCGGGATGAGCAGTTCTTC.

CDR3 nucleotide sequence: TGTGCCAGCAGCTTACTAAACTACGAGCAGTACTTC. Translating it yields CASSLLNYEQYF. The chain couples TRBV5-6 to TRBJ2-7; D uncertain. Germline CDR1 and CDR2: SGHDT and YYEEEE. V dropped 2 bases and J dropped 3 bases, with 6 bases sitting between them. The CDR3 has 12 residues.

Only one count was recorded for this clone. The rearrangement links TRBV6-1 to TRBJ2-7; TRBD2 might be the D (6 bases). Germline V gene data show CDR1 as MNHNS and CDR2 as SASEGT. The CDR3 is 14 residues long. Trimming stripped 3 bases from V and 3 bases from J, with 12 bases between. The CDR3 reads CASSDRGWIYEQYF. The CDR3 DNA sequence: TGTGCCAGCAGTGATCGGGGGTGGATCTACGAGCAGTACTTC.

The chain employs TRBV12-5 and TRBJ2-3, with D perhaps matching TRBD1 (5 bases). The CDR3 is 13 residues long. Germline CDR1 is LGHNT and CDR2 is FRNRAP. Trimming stripped 6 bases from V and 3 bases from J, with 10 bases between. The CDR3 spells CASGHGATDTQYF. CDR3 DNA: TGTGCTAGTGGCCATGGGGCGACAGATACGCAGTATTTT. The whole variable domain, remainder taken from reference TRBV12-5 and TRBJ2-3, is DARVTQTPRHKVTEMGQEVTMRCQPILGHNTVFWYRQTMMQGLELLAYFRNRAPLDDSGMPKDRFSAEMPDATLATLKIQPSEPRDSAVYFCASGHGATDTQYFGPGTRLTVL.

V gene TRBV7-2 combines with J gene TRBJ2-1; TRBD2 aligns across 12 bases. The germline V gene encodes CDR1 SGHTA and CDR2 FQGNSA. This CDR3 contains 16 residues. Trimming at V came to 0 bases and at J to 8 bases, leaving 5 bases not matched to a gene. The CDR3 coding sequence is TGTGCCAGCAGCTTAGCCGGCCTAGCGGGAGGGCATGAGCAGTTCTTC. Its protein is CASSLAGLAGGHEQFF.

The gene calls are TRBV24-1 and TRBJ2-1, with 13 bases that match TRBD2. V trimming: 4 bases; J trimming: 8 bases; junction bases outside the gene matches: 10. Germline values: CDR1 KGHDR, CDR2 SFDVKD. This CDR3 comprises 17 residues. CDR3 bases: TGTGCCACCAGTGACCTCAGGACTAGCGGGAGCTTGGATGAGCAGTTCTTC. Protein: CATSDLRTSGSLDEQFF.

This chain connects TRBV2 to TRBJ2-7; D perhaps matches TRBD2 (6 bases). Trimming pared 7 bases from V and 3 bases from J, leaving 19 bases between. Germline CDR1 and CDR2: SNHLY and FYNNEI. This CDR3 spans 15 amino acids. The CDR3 is CASTLVLATNYEQYF. CDR3 coding DNA: TGTGCCAGCACCCTCGTACTAGCTACGAACTACGAGCAGTACTTC.

This clone has a handful of counts. The chain employs TRBV5-1 and TRBJ1-6; D perhaps matches TRBD1 (5 bases). Germline-derived CDR1 and CDR2 are SGHRS and YFSETQ. Trimming took 1 base from V and 10 from J, leaving 12 bases between them. The CDR3 extends over 14 amino acids. CDR3 DNA sequence: TGCGCCAGCAGCTTGAGTGAGTGGGGCTCACCCCTCCACTTT. It encodes CASSLSEWGSPLHF. Looking up the rest from reference TRBV5-1 and TRBJ1-6 gives the full variable domain: KAGVTQTPRYLIKTRGQQVTLSCSPISGHRSVSWYQQTPGQGLQFLFEYFSETQRNKGNFPGRFSGRQFSNSRSEMNVSTLELGDSALYLCASSLSEWGSPLHFGNGTRLTVT.

This chain uses TRBV2 with TRBJ2-7, with TRBD1 matching 9 bases. The CDR3 has 17 residues. V shed 4 bases and J 5 bases; nucleotides not matched to a gene: 15. Germline V gene sequence: CDR1 SNHLY, CDR2 FYNNEI. CDR3: CASSVNPMGQGLHEQYF. The CDR3 DNA reads TGTGCCAGCAGTGTTAACCCGATGGGACAGGGACTTCACGAGCAGTACTTC.

J is TRBJ2-3 and V is TRBV9, with 8 bases aligning to TRBD2. In germline, CDR1 is SGDLS, CDR2 YYNGEE. V shed 0 bases and J 6 bases; nucleotides not matched to a gene: 9. The CDR3 runs 16 residues. CDR3 nucleotide sequence: TGTGCCAGCAGCGTAGAGGCTAGCGGGTCTAAGGATACGCAGTATTTT. Its protein is CASSVEASGSKDTQYF. Full variable domain (missing parts from reference TRBV9 and TRBJ2-3): DSGVTQTPKHLITATGQRVTLRCSPRSGDLSVYWYQQSLDQGLQFLIQYYNGEERAKGNILERFSAQQFPDLHSELNLSSLELGDSALYFCASSVEASGSKDTQYFGPGTRLTVL.

The V call is TRBV15, the J call TRBJ2-7; TRBD2 might be the D (6 bases). Trimming cost V 5 bases and J 3 bases, with 17 bases left between them. This CDR3 spans 15 amino acids. Germline loops: CDR1 LNHNV, CDR2 YYDKDF (reference sequence). CDR3: CATSQRDRGYYEQYF. DNA for the CDR3: TGTGCCACCAGCCAGAGGGACCGGGGGTACTACGAGCAGTACTTC.

V is TRBV10-3 and J is TRBJ2-3, with 12 bases matching TRBD2. Per germline, CDR1 ENHRY and CDR2 SYGVKD. This CDR3 has 17 residues. Trimming cost V 6 bases and J 2 bases; bases outside gene matches: 9. CDR3 DNA: TGTGCCATCAGCCGACTAGCGGGGGCCGGGTCCACAGATACGCAGTATTTT. It specifies CAISRLAGAGSTDTQYF.

DNA for the CDR3: TGTGCCAGCAGCTTAGCGTTGGGCTTATGGGAGACCCAGTACTTC. Translation gives CASSLALGLWETQYF. V is TRBV7-9 and J is TRBJ2-5; D unclear. The CDR3 runs 15 residues. Germline V gives CDR1 SEHNR, CDR2 FQNEAQ (reference sequence). V was clipped by 0 bases and J by 5 bases, with 13 bases between them.